This entry lists 15 T cell receptor beta chains sequenced from one sample in a study of human T cells and chemical hapten exposure. TCRdb re-called the 5' RACE reads with MiXCR, one entry per CDR3 protein. The table lists roughly 110,000 distinct CDR3 sequences, approximately 20% of them singletons. Whole blood that had not been fractionated was the source of extracted total RNA. These receptors were taken from a human donor in good health.

This clonotype was detected only a few times. This chain links TRBV5-1 with TRBJ1-4, with D perhaps matching TRBD1 (5 bases). The V gene's germline CDR1 is SGHRS and CDR2 YFSETQ. The V gene lost 1 base and the J gene lost 7 bases, with 11 bases spanning the gap. The CDR3 has 14 amino acids. CDR3 loop: CASSLQGPGEKLFF. The CDR3 DNA reads TGCGCCAGCAGCTTGCAGGGTCCGGGTGAAAAACTGTTTTTT.

The J gene is TRBJ1-1, the V gene TRBV18; D remains ambiguous. Germline lookup yields CDR1 KGHSH and CDR2 LQKENI. The CDR3 runs 14 residues. Trimming removed 4 bases from V and 2 bases from J, with 11 bases in between. CDR3 sequence (DNA): TGTGCCAGCTCACGAGATAGCACCAACACTGAAGCTTTCTTT. Its translation: CASSRDSTNTEAFF.

This clonotype occurred a few times. CDR3 nucleotides: TGTGCCACCAGTGATTTTGCTAGAGGGAAGGGACAGCGGAATACGCAGTATTTT. Its protein product is CATSDFARGKGQRNTQYF. The chain has TRBV24-1 and TRBJ2-3; 7 nucleotides match TRBD1. CDR1 and CDR2 (germline): KGHDR, SFDVKD. The length of the CDR3 is 18 residues. The J segment lost 7 bases and the V segment lost 1 base, leaving 16 bases of the junction unmatched.

The chain has TRBV24-1 and TRBJ2-1; 10 bases fit TRBD1. The junction had 8 bases not matched to a gene; V was cut back by 0 bases and J by 7 bases. The CDR3 sequence is 17 residues long. CDR1 is KGHDR, CDR2 SFDVKD, per germline. The CDR3 sequence: CATSDLGGQGSFNEQFF. The CDR3 DNA follows: TGTGCCACCAGTGATTTGGGGGGACAGGGGTCTTTTAATGAGCAGTTCTTC.

This clonotype was seen more than once but under ten times. The rearrangement uses TRBV6-5 and TRBJ1-4; D remains ambiguous. The length of the CDR3 is 19 residues. Germline CDR1 is MNHEY and CDR2 is SVGAGI. The V and J ends lost 0 bases and 0 bases respectively, with 17 bases between them. This CDR3 is CASSYSKGRPSTTNEKLFF. DNA of the CDR3: TGTGCCAGCAGTTACTCGAAAGGGCGGCCAAGTACAACTAATGAAAAACTGTTTTTT.

In its sample, this clonotype was seen a few times. J is TRBJ1-5 and V is TRBV6-1, with no clear D. V was trimmed by 8 bases and J by 0 bases, leaving 11 bases between them. The CDR3 is made up of 14 amino acids. The germline V gene encodes CDR1 MNHNS and CDR2 SASEGT. CDR3 DNA sequence: TGTGCCAGCCGTGGAATTAATAGCAATCAGCCCCAGCATTTT. Translation gives CASRGINSNQPQHF.

This clonotype has a handful of counts. J is TRBJ1-1 and V is TRBV6-5; D unresolved. This CDR3 has 18 amino acids. Germline-derived CDR1 and CDR2 are MNHEY and SVGAGI. Trimming removed 0 bases from V and 0 bases from J, with 17 bases in between. The CDR3 coding sequence is TGTGCCAGCAGTTACTCGCCCGGATTGGGTCAGATGAACACTGAAGCTTTCTTT. This gives the protein CASSYSPGLGQMNTEAFF.

This clonotype was detected only a few times. The chain links TRBV20-1 to TRBJ2-1, with D perhaps TRBD1 (6 bases). CDR3 length: 13 amino acids. The germline CDR1 and CDR2 sequences are DFQATT and SNEGSKA (reference sequence). The V end was cut by 3 bases, the J end by 5 bases, with 11 bases between. The CDR3 sequence: CSASHGQNNEQFF. The CDR3 DNA reads as TGCAGTGCTAGTCACGGACAGAACAATGAGCAGTTCTTC.

The sample holds a few counts of this clonotype. The chain links TRBV24-1 to TRBJ2-5; D uncertain. This CDR3 comprises 14 residues. V was cut by 4 bases and J by 4 bases, with 12 bases left in between. Germline CDR1 and CDR2: KGHDR and SFDVKD. As DNA, the CDR3 is TGTGCCACCAGTGAGCCGACTGCTTTAGAGACCCAGTACTTC. This gives the protein CATSEPTALETQYF.

This clonotype appeared many times. The rearrangement joins TRBV11-2 to TRBJ2-1, with TRBD2 identical over 12 bases. V lost 11 bases to trimming and J lost 5 bases; unmatched junction nucleotides: 7. The CDR3 is made up of 14 amino acids. Germline V lookup: CDR1 SGHAT, CDR2 FQNNGV. The CDR3 bases are TGTGCCGTCCTAGCGGGAGGGCGTCACAATGAGCAGTTCTTC. It encodes CAVLAGGRHNEQFF.

The V call is TRBV2, the J call TRBJ2-6; 10 bases are shared with TRBD1. This CDR3 spans 16 amino acids. Germline lookup yields CDR1 SNHLY and CDR2 FYNNEI. V shed 8 bases, J shed 1 base, and the junction held 5 bases outside the gene matches. The CDR3 DNA sequence: TGTGCCAGCGGTAGACAGGGGGCTTCTGGGGCCAACGTCCTGACTTTC. This codes for CASGRQGASGANVLTF.

This rearrangement joins TRBV9 to TRBJ1-2, with D perhaps TRBD1 (5 bases). There are 13 residues in the CDR3. The germline CDR1 and CDR2 sequences are SGDLS and YYNGEE. V gave up 3 bases and J gave up 5 bases, with 11 bases separating them. Written as DNA, the CDR3 is TGTGCCAGCAGCGAGGCCGGGACGTATGGCTACACCTTC. Translating it yields CASSEAGTYGYTF.

The chain is built from TRBV6-1 and TRBJ1-4; a possible D gene is TRBD1 (5 bases). Trimming removed 5 bases at V and 8 bases at J, with 21 bases between. The germline V gene has CDR1 MNHNS and CDR2 SASEGT. The CDR3 is made up of 16 amino acids. CDR3 loop: CASSLEGTAGKEKLFF. The CDR3 bases are TGTGCCAGCAGTCTGGAAGGGACGGCGGGGAAGGAAAAACTGTTTTTT.

This clonotype was seen a few times. The chain joins TRBV9 to TRBJ2-5; 7 bases match TRBD1. V shed 4 bases, J shed 3 bases, and the junction held 3 bases outside the gene matches. The germline V gene encodes CDR1 SGDLS and CDR2 YYNGEE. The CDR3 spans 13 residues. CDR3 in DNA: TGTGCCAGCAGCTACAGGGGTGAAGAGACCCAGTACTTC. Its protein product is CASSYRGEETQYF.

The V call is TRBV7-8, the J call TRBJ2-1; D remains ambiguous. Germline V gene data show CDR1 as SGHVS and CDR2 as FQNEAQ. The V end was cut by 4 bases, the J end by 13 bases, with 26 bases between. This CDR3 is 16 amino acids long. DNA of the CDR3: TGTGCCAGCAGCTCTCGGCGTGCCCTGACGGCCCACCCCCAGTTCTTC. Translated: CASSSRRALTAHPQFF.